One sample yielded the 27 T cell receptor beta chains listed below, sequenced in a study of OX40 agonist ivuxolimab in advanced cancers. TCRdb's table, derived via immunoSEQ multiplex PCR, lists solely in-frame clones and lacks some. The data show about 68,000 clones, 70% to 85% seen once. The sample consisted of CD4+ or CD8+ T cells sorted from blood, taken in a trial of the OX40 agonist ivuxolimab. These receptors were taken from an adult with an advanced solid tumor such as melanoma, head and neck, liver or kidney cancer.

This clone appeared once. Other DNA sequences of this sample code for an identical CDR3. The V call is TRBV5-6, the J call TRBJ2-5; no reliable D call. Germline V gives CDR1 SGHDT, CDR2 YYEEEE. V lost 0 bases, J lost 0 bases, and 3 bases lay in between. This CDR3 is built from 13 residues. For the CDR3, the DNA is TGTGCCAGCAGCTTGGCTGACCAAGAGACCCAGTACTTC. Translating it yields CASSLADQETQYF.

The chain is built from TRBV13 and TRBJ2-5; D unresolved. Germline V CDR1 and CDR2: PRHDT, FYEKMQ (reference sequence). The V end was cut by 6 bases, the J end by 1 base, with 12 bases between. The CDR3 runs to 14 residues. The CDR3, as DNA: TGTGCCAGCAGTCCATCGACCTTCCAAGAGACCCAGTACTTC. This codes for CASSPSTFQETQYF.

J is TRBJ1-4 and V is TRBV6-1; TRBD1 matches at 9 bases. The CDR3 runs 15 residues. CDR1 and CDR2 from the germline V gene are MNHNS and SASEGT. Trimming removed 1 base from V and 11 bases from J; junction bases left unmatched: 8. The CDR3 is CASSEGGTGSGKLFF. DNA for the CDR3: TGTGCCAGCAGTGAAGGCGGGACAGGGTCAGGGAAACTGTTTTTT.

The J gene is TRBJ2-2, the V gene TRBV12-1; the table's D gene call, TRBD1, was not cross checked with the DNA. TRBV12-1 is a pseudogene locus. There are 19 residues in the CDR3. CDR3 nucleotides: TGTGCCAGCAGCCGCCACCGGGACAGGGGCATAAGGAACACCGGGGAGCTGTTTTTT. It encodes CASSRHRDRGIRNTGELFF.

The chain couples TRBV27 to TRBJ2-4; D not certain. Deletions cut 3 bases from V and 9 bases from J, with 9 bases between. Germline loops: CDR1 MNHEY, CDR2 SMNVEV (reference sequence). The CDR3 contains 12 residues. In DNA, the CDR3 is TGTGCCAGCAGTTTCAGGAGTAGCATTCAGTACTTC. Protein: CASSFRSSIQYF.

The rearrangement joins TRBV11-2 to TRBJ2-1, with 10 positions matching TRBD2. CDR1 SGHAT and CDR2 FQNNGV come from the germline V gene. V was pared by 5 bases and J by 7 bases, with 5 bases of the junction left unmatched. This CDR3 has 14 amino acids. The CDR3 region is CASSLSGRRNEQFF. The CDR3 DNA reads TGTGCCAGCAGCCTTAGCGGGAGGCGTAATGAGCAGTTCTTC.

The chain links TRBV6-6 to TRBJ2-2; TRBD2 aligns across 10 bases. With V trimmed by 6 bases and J by 1 base, 2 bases remained unmatched. This CDR3 contains 15 residues. Germline V lookup: CDR1 MNHNY, CDR2 SVGAGI (reference sequence). The CDR3 DNA is TGTGCCAGCAGCCGGACTAGCGGGAACACCGGGGAGCTGTTTTTT. Residues: CASSRTSGNTGELFF.

The chain combines TRBV9 with TRBJ1-5; D not resolved. The CDR3 has 14 residues. Trimming removed 4 bases from V and 0 bases from J, with 8 bases in between. Germline CDR1 reads SGDLS; CDR2 reads YYNGEE. The CDR3 coding sequence is TGTGCCAGCAGCCCTAGTGGTAGCAATCAGCCCCAGCATTTT. Its protein product is CASSPSGSNQPQHF.

This clone was detected only once. The CDR3 DNA follows: TGCGCCAGCAGCCAAGAGACAGGGGGGAACACCGGGGAGCTGTTTTTT. Amino acid sequence: CASSQETGGNTGELFF. This sequence joins TRBV4-3 and TRBJ2-2, with TRBD1 identical over 9 bases. The CDR3 extends over 16 amino acids. Per the germline V gene, CDR1 is LGHNA and CDR2 is YSLEER. V was pared by 0 bases and J by 1 base, with 0 bases of the junction left unmatched.

V gene TRBV7-9 combines with J gene TRBJ1-5, with D unclear. Deletions cut 1 base from V and 6 bases from J, with 4 bases between. The germline V gene encodes CDR1 SEHNR and CDR2 FQNEAQ (reference sequence). The CDR3 is made up of 12 amino acids. CDR3 sequence: CASSLGIQPQHF. CDR3 nucleotide sequence: TGTGCCAGCAGCTTAGGTATTCAGCCCCAGCATTTT.

The V call is TRBV5-4, the J call TRBJ2-1; D possibly corresponds to TRBD2 (6 bases). The V end lost 1 base, the J end lost 5 bases, and 13 bases lay between the germline ends. Germline-derived CDR1 and CDR2 are SGHNT and YYREEE (reference sequence). This CDR3 spans 15 amino acids. The chain's CDR3 is CASSLRASVDNEQFF. The CDR3 nucleotides read TGTGCCAGCAGCTTGAGGGCTAGCGTTGACAATGAGCAGTTCTTC.

The V call is TRBV4-3, the J call TRBJ1-5; D might be TRBD1 (5 bases). This CDR3 is 15 amino acids long. V was shortened by 0 bases and J by 5 bases, with 11 bases between the two germline ends. Germline V gene data show CDR1 as LGHNA and CDR2 as YSLEER. CDR3 residues: CASSQDGSGDQPQHF. DNA of the CDR3: TGCGCCAGCAGCCAAGACGGCTCGGGGGATCAGCCCCAGCATTTT.

This rearrangement joins TRBV5-1 to TRBJ2-7; 7 bases line up with TRBD1. The germline CDR1 and CDR2 sequences are SGHRS and YFSETQ. J lost 5 bases, V lost 4 bases, and 12 bases had no gene match. This CDR3 contains 15 residues. The CDR3 DNA reads TGCGCCAGCAGCAGGGACAGTCCCCTTCCCCACGAGCAGTACTTC. Its translation: CASSRDSPLPHEQYF.

The chain joins TRBV10-3 to TRBJ2-7; 11 nucleotides match TRBD1. The CDR3 extends over 14 amino acids. Germline V lookup: CDR1 ENHRY, CDR2 SYGVKD. Trimming cost V 6 bases and J 3 bases; bases outside gene matches: 4. DNA of the CDR3: TGTGCCATCAGCGGACAGGGGGCGAACTACGAGCAGTACTTC. Amino acid sequence: CAISGQGANYEQYF.

This clone was recorded once. The chain recombines TRBV23-1 with TRBJ2-7; the match to TRBD2 covers 8 bases. TRBV23-1 carries the ORF label, with uncertain function. This CDR3 has 16 amino acids. Trimming took 4 bases from V and 2 from J; bases not matched to a gene: 10. The CDR3 loop reads CASSLRRLAPPYEQYF. The DNA for the CDR3 is TGCGCCAGCAGTCTTAGGCGACTAGCGCCGCCCTACGAGCAGTACTTC.

The rearrangement links TRBV5-1 to TRBJ2-2; D unclear. The V gene lost 6 bases and the J gene lost 9 bases, with 15 bases spanning the gap. Germline V gene data show CDR1 as SGHRS and CDR2 as YFSETQ. CDR3 size: 13 residues. In DNA form, the CDR3 reads TGCGCCAGCACCTTCAGAGGAGCTCGGGAGCTGTTTTTT. It specifies CASTFRGARELFF.

The chain combines TRBV5-4 with TRBJ2-7; D possibly corresponds to TRBD2 (5 bases). The length of the CDR3 is 15 residues. Trimming left V 1 base short and J 2 bases short, with 13 bases between. In germline, CDR1 is SGHNT, CDR2 YYREEE (reference sequence). For the CDR3, the DNA is TGTGCCAGCAGCTTGTCGAAGACCGGGACCTACGAGCAGTACTTC. Translation gives CASSLSKTGTYEQYF.

V and J are TRBV30 and TRBJ2-4, with D perhaps being TRBD1 or TRBD2 (5 bases each). Germline V gene lookup returns CDR1 GTSNPN and CDR2 SVGIG (reference sequence). With 2 bases removed from V and 10 bases from J, the gap between germline ends came to 9 bases. There are 11 residues in the CDR3. The CDR3 nucleotides read TGTGCCTGGAGTTCGGGGCCGATTCAGTACTTC. It yields the protein CAWSSGPIQYF.

This clone is a singleton in its sample. The V gene is TRBV11-1, the J gene TRBJ2-1; tentatively, D is TRBD1 or TRBD2 (6 bases each). The germline V gene encodes CDR1 SGHAT and CDR2 FQDESV (reference sequence). This CDR3 has 13 residues. V lost 1 base to trimming and J lost 8 bases, with 9 bases between them. CDR3: CASSLGGADEQFF. For the CDR3, the DNA is TGTGCCAGCAGCTTAGGGGGGGCGGATGAGCAGTTCTTC.

This chain uses TRBV11-2 with TRBJ2-5; 7 nucleotides agree with TRBD1. The junction had 5 bases not matched to a gene; V was cut back by 5 bases and J by 5 bases. Germline CDR1 reads SGHAT; CDR2 reads FQNNGV. CDR3 length equals 13 residues. The CDR3 DNA reads as TGTGCCAGCAGCCCGACGACAGGGGAGACCCAGTACTTC. Translated, it gives CASSPTTGETQYF.

This sequence joins TRBV15 and TRBJ2-7; D remains unclear. Trimming removed 0 bases from V and 2 bases from J, with 5 bases in between. The CDR3 is 13 residues long. Germline lookup yields CDR1 LNHNV and CDR2 YYDKDF (reference sequence). The CDR3 here is CATSREPAYEQYF. CDR3 sequence (DNA): TGTGCCACCAGCAGAGAACCAGCCTACGAGCAGTACTTC.

The V call is TRBV9, the J call TRBJ1-4; maybe TRBD1 (5 bases). Deletions cut 4 bases from V and 5 bases from J, with 15 bases between. Germline-derived CDR1 and CDR2 are SGDLS and YYNGEE. This CDR3 region has 15 residues. As DNA, the CDR3 is TGTGCCAGCAGCTCTACATTAAACAGGAATGAAAAACTGTTTTTT. Residues: CASSSTLNRNEKLFF.

J is TRBJ2-7 and V is TRBV7-2; D gene ambiguous. The CDR3 runs to 13 residues. V was clipped by 7 bases and J by 0 bases, with 10 bases between them. Germline values: CDR1 SGHTA, CDR2 FQGNSA. CDR3 in DNA: TGTGCCAGCACCCCTTCGAGCTCCTACGAGCAGTACTTC. It yields the protein CASTPSSSYEQYF.

The chain employs TRBV7-2 and TRBJ2-7; 7 nucleotides match TRBD1. Germline CDR1 SGHTA, CDR2 FQGNSA. The CDR3 sequence is 13 residues long. V shed 5 bases and J 9 bases; nucleotides not matched to a gene: 10. The CDR3 DNA sequence: TGTGCCAGCAGCGTCAAGGGGACAGCCGGGCAGTACTTC. Its translation is CASSVKGTAGQYF.

The rearrangement uses TRBV7-3 and TRBJ2-2, with D tentatively TRBD1 (6 bases). The CDR3 totals 13 residues. Trimming cost V 6 bases and J 5 bases, with 10 bases left between them. Germline V gene data show CDR1 as SGHTA and CDR2 as FQGTGA. The DNA for the CDR3 is TGTGCCAGCAGGACAGGTCTAACCGGGGAGCTGTTTTTT. Its protein product is CASRTGLTGELFF.

V is TRBV6-1 and J is TRBJ2-7, with D unclear. Between the trimmed V and J ends, which lost 1 base and 4 bases, there was a span of 14 bases. The CDR3 covers 15 residues. CDR1 MNHNS and CDR2 SASEGT come from the germline V gene. CDR3 coding DNA: TGTGCCAGCAGTGAAGGGGTCAGAATGATTTACGAGCAGTACTTC. Translation gives CASSEGVRMIYEQYF.

This sequence joins TRBV9 and TRBJ2-5, with 9 bases lining up with TRBD1. Germline CDR1 is SGDLS and CDR2 is YYNGEE. The ends lost 4 bases at V and 2 bases at J; junction bases unmatched: 3. This CDR3 contains 14 residues. Written as DNA, the CDR3 is TGTGCCAGCAGCCCGGGACAGGGACAAGAGACCCAGTACTTC. Translation gives CASSPGQGQETQYF.